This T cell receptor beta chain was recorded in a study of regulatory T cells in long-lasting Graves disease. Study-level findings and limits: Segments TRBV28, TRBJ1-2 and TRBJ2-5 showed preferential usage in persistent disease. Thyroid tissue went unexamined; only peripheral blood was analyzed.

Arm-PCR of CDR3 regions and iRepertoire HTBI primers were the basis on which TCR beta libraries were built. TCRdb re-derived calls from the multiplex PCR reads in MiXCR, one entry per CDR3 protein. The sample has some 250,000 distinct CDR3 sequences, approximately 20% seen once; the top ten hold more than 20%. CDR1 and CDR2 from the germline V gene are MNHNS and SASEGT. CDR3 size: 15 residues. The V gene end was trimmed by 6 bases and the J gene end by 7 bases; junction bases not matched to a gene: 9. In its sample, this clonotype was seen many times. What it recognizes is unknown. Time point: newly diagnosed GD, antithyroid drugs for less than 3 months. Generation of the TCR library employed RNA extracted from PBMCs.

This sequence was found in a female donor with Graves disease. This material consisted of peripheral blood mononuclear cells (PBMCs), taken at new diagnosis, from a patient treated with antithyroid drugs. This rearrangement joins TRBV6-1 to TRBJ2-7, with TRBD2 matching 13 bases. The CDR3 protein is CASRPPGLAGHEQYF. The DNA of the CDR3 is TGTGCCAGCAGGCCCCCGGGACTAGCGGGACATGAGCAGTACTTC.